Below, one T cell receptor beta chain is given with its context. Preparation of the TCRbeta library involved a method that used unique molecular identifiers. Each CDR3 protein is one row after TCRdb ran MiXCR on the PCR reads. This sample has about 580,000 distinct CDR3 sequences, with 20% to 25% found just once. Looked up from germline, CDR1 is DFQATT and CDR2 is SNEGSKA (reference sequence). Trimming took off 5 bases at V and 14 bases at J, with 18 bases between the two ends. The CDR3 is made up of 11 amino acids. The sample is drawn from a study of T-cell reconstitution after alpha-beta-depleted transplantation in children.

The source was PBMCs, mostly from graft donor cells, collected 360 days after TCRalphabeta/CD19-depleted stem cell transplant. The rearrangement uses TRBV20-1 and TRBJ1-1; maybe TRBD1 (5 bases). The receptor was isolated from a boy in the first two years of life who had a stem cell transplant for acute myeloid leukemia, so the T cells may come from the graft donor. The CDR3 loop is CSARVPGRSFF. As DNA, the CDR3 is TGCAGTGCTCGTGTTCCGGGACGGTCCTTCTTT.